This T cell receptor (beta chain) was identified during a study of OX40 agonist ivuxolimab in advanced cancers. Trimming took off 3 bases at V and 7 bases at J, with 18 bases between the two ends. CDR1 MGHRA and CDR2 YSYEKL come from the germline V gene. The CDR3 runs 16 residues. Data came from immunoSEQ multiplex PCR; TCRdb stores just in-frame clones and leaves some out. The profile covers 40,000 to 50,000 clones, with roughly nine tenths appearing a single time and 4.9% taken by the ten largest. This sequence joins TRBV4-1 and TRBJ2-2; the D gene is possibly TRBD2 (5 bases). This specimen was CD4+ or CD8+ T cells sorted from blood, taken in a trial of the OX40 agonist ivuxolimab. The receptor was isolated from an adult with an advanced solid tumor such as melanoma, head and neck, liver or kidney cancer. CDR3 sequence: CASSQGYRGLIGELFF. CDR3 coding DNA: TGCGCCAGCAGCCAGGGGTATCGGGGATTGATCGGGGAGCTGTTTTTT.